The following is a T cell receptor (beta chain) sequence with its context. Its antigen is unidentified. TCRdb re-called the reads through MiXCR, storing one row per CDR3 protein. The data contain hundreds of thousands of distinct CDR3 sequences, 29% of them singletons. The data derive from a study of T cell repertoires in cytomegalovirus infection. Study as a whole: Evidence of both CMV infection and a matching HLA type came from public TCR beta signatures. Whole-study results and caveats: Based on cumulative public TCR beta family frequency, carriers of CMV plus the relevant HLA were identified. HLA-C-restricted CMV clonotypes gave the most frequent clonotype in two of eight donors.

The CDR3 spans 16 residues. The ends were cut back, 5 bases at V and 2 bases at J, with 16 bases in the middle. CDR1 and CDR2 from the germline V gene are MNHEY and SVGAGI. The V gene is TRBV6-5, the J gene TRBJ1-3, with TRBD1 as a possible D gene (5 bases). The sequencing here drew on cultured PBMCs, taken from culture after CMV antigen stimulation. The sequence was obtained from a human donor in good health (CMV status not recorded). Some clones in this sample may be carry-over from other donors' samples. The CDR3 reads CASSHTQGYTGNTIYF. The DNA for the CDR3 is TGTGCCAGCAGTCACACTCAGGGATATACTGGAAACACCATATATTTT.